The following is a T cell receptor beta chain sequence with its context. The antigen remains undetermined. Trimming cost V 0 bases and J 8 bases, with 13 bases left between them. This CDR3 is built from 14 residues. Germline V gene sequence: CDR1 MNHEY, CDR2 SVGAGI. The data originate from a study of siplizumab effects on memory and regulatory T cells. Broader study findings: The authors could not assign a naive or memory phenotype to roughly 80-95% of proliferating CD4+ or CD8+ clones. Major contributors to the alloresponse seemed to be naive T cells, which also appeared more diverse than memory cells. A minor fraction of alloreactive clones, and no more, mapped to unstimulated subsets.

Per individual sample, 85,000 to 100,000 TCR templates were assayed. Measured with immunoSEQ multiplex PCR; TCRdb has only the in-frame clones, and not every one. The table lists about 56,000 clones, around 97% of them singletons. This TCR derives from a human donor in good health. Sequenced: naive CD8+ T cells sorted from blood. The chain carries TRBV6-5 and TRBJ1-2; D remains ambiguous. DNA for the CDR3: TGTGCCAGCAGTTACTCGACGGGATCGGGGGGCTACACCTTC. Protein: CASSYSTGSGGYTF.